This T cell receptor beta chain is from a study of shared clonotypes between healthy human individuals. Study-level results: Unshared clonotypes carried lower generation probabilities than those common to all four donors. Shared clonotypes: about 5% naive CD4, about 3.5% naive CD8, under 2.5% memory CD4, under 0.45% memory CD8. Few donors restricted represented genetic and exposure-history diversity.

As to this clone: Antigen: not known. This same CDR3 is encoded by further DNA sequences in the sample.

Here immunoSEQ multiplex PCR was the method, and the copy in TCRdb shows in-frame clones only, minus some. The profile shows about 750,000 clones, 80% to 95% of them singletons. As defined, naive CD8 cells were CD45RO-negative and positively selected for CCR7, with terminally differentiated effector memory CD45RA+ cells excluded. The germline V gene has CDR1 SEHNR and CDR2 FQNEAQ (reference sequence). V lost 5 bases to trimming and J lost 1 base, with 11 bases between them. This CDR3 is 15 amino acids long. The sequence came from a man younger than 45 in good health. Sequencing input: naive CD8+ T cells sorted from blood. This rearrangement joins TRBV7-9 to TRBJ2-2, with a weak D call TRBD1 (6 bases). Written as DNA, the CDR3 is TGTGCCAGCAGCACTCCGGGACAGAACACCGGGGAGCTGTTTTTT. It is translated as CASSTPGQNTGELFF.